Presented here are 20 T cell receptor beta chains from one specimen sequenced in a study of cytomegalovirus exposure and HLA in healthy donors. Primers for the PCR totalled 60 Vbeta and 13 Jbeta. Clones were sequenced by immunoSEQ multiplex PCR, and TCRdb holds only the in-frame ones, with some missing. The sample yields some 190,000 clones, less than 85% seen once. Sequencing was carried out using PBMCs. These receptors all come from a man aged 30-40 years in good health and CMV-seropositive.

This clone has just one count. V and J are TRBV30 and TRBJ2-1; the D gene is possibly TRBD1 (6 bases). Between the trimmed V and J ends, which lost 4 bases and 4 bases, there was a span of 14 bases. The germline CDR1 and CDR2 sequences are GTSNPN and SVGIG (reference sequence). CDR3 length: 14 residues. For the CDR3, the DNA is TGTGCCTGGATTCCGGACAGAAGATACAATGAGCAGTTCTTC. Translating it yields CAWIPDRRYNEQFF.

This rearrangement joins TRBV18 to TRBJ2-3; maybe TRBD2 (5 bases). This CDR3 has 12 residues. Per germline, CDR1 KGHSH and CDR2 LQKENI. V shed 3 bases and J shed 9 bases, with 10 bases lying between them. In DNA form, the CDR3 reads TGTGCCAGCTCACCCGGACCGGGAACGCAGTATTTT. It specifies CASSPGPGTQYF.

The chain employs TRBV30 and TRBJ1-1; tentative D call: TRBD1 (5 bases). Germline CDR1 reads GTSNPN; CDR2 reads SVGIG (reference sequence). This CDR3 is 15 amino acids long. V lost 8 bases to trimming and J lost 2 bases, with 21 bases between them. This CDR3 reads CARAGPRIPNTEAFF. CDR3 nucleotide sequence: TGTGCCCGCGCGGGGCCACGGATACCCAACACTGAAGCTTTCTTT.

V usage is TRBV7-3 and J usage is TRBJ1-1; the D gene is possibly TRBD1 (6 bases). With 5 bases removed from V and 5 bases from J, the gap between germline ends came to 18 bases. The CDR3 is made up of 15 amino acids. Germline loops: CDR1 SGHTA, CDR2 FQGTGA. The CDR3 nucleotides are TGTGCCAGCAGCCCCACAGGGATACCTTCGACTGAAGCTTTCTTT. Protein: CASSPTGIPSTEAFF.

The V and J genes are TRBV28 and TRBJ2-1; 9 positions match TRBD2. Germline V gives CDR1 MDHEN, CDR2 SYDVKM. The CDR3 spans 14 residues. The ends lost 6 bases at V and 4 bases at J; junction bases unmatched: 4. The CDR3 DNA reads as TGTGCCAGCAGCCCTAGCGGGAAATACAATGAGCAGTTCTTC. This codes for CASSPSGKYNEQFF. The complete variable domain, with remaining parts taken from reference TRBV28 and TRBJ2-1, reads DVKVTQSSRYLVKRTGEKVFLECVQDMDHENMFWYRQDPGLGLRLIYFSYDVKMKEKGDIPEGYSVSREKKERFSLILESASTNQTSMYLCASSPSGKYNEQFFGPGTRLTVL.

This chain connects TRBV9 to TRBJ2-1; D possibly corresponds to TRBD1 (5 bases). CDR1 is SGDLS, CDR2 YYNGEE, per germline. This CDR3 comprises 13 residues. V was trimmed by 2 bases and J by 5 bases, leaving 8 bases between them. The CDR3 reads CASSVTANNEQFF. The CDR3 region has the DNA TGTGCCAGCAGCGTGACAGCGAACAATGAGCAGTTCTTC.

CDR3 in amino acids: CASSWGDRDRHEQYF. The CDR3 bases are TGCGCCAGCAGCTGGGGGGACAGGGACAGACACGAGCAGTACTTC. The chain joins TRBV5-1 to TRBJ2-7, with 9 nucleotides matching TRBD1. This CDR3 contains 15 residues. Trimming took 3 bases from V and 5 from J; bases not matched to a gene: 9. CDR1 is SGHRS, CDR2 YFSETQ, per germline.

The J gene is TRBJ1-2, the V gene TRBV11-1, with a weak D call TRBD1 (5 bases). This CDR3 is built from 15 residues. Germline loops: CDR1 SGHAT, CDR2 FQDESV (reference sequence). V lost 1 base and J 0 bases, leaving 9 bases between the germline ends. Written as DNA, the CDR3 is TGTGCCAGCAGCTTAGAAGGGGTCTCTAACTATGGCTACACCTTC. This encodes CASSLEGVSNYGYTF.

The CDR3 reads CASSPVSPDTQYF. The CDR3 nucleotides read TGTGCCAGCAGCCCCGTTAGCCCAGATACGCAGTATTTT. The gene calls are TRBV28 and TRBJ2-3; unclear D gene. The CDR3 totals 13 residues. V was cut by 6 bases and J by 4 bases, with 11 bases left in between. Germline CDR1 is MDHEN and CDR2 is SYDVKM.

This clone was observed once. The chain is built from TRBV5-6 and TRBJ2-1; TRBD2 is a possible D gene (6 bases). V lost 3 bases, J lost 2 bases, and 12 bases lay in between. The CDR3 contains 15 residues. Germline assignment: CDR1 SGHDT and CDR2 YYEEEE. CDR3 bases: TGTGCCAGCAGCTGGGGCGGGGAACCCTACAATGAGCAGTTCTTC. Encoded protein: CASSWGGEPYNEQFF. Full variable domain (missing parts from reference TRBV5-6 and TRBJ2-1): DAGVTQSPTHLIKTRGQQVTLRCSPKSGHDTVSWYQQALGQGPQFIFQYYEEEERQRGNFPDRFSGHQFPNYSSELNVNALLLGDSALYLCASSWGGEPYNEQFFGPGTRLTVL.

V usage is TRBV6-5 and J usage is TRBJ1-1; the D gene is possibly TRBD1 (6 bases). Trimming removed 2 bases from V and 6 bases from J, with 13 bases in between. CDR3 length: 14 amino acids. Germline CDR1 reads MNHEY; CDR2 reads SVGAGI. In nucleotides, the CDR3 is TGTGCCAGCAGTTACGGAAGACAGGTCGCTGAAGCTTTCTTT. Its protein product is CASSYGRQVAEAFF.

This clone was detected only a few times. This chain uses TRBV7-2 with TRBJ2-7; 7 bases map to TRBD2. The CDR3 loop spans 15 amino acids. Trimming cost V 5 bases and J 4 bases; bases outside gene matches: 11. Germline V gene sequence: CDR1 SGHTA, CDR2 FQGNSA. The CDR3 protein is CASSERRLAVYEQYF. CDR3 in DNA: TGTGCCAGCAGCGAGCGACGACTAGCAGTGTACGAGCAGTACTTC.

This clone was found a few times. This chain uses TRBV10-3 with TRBJ1-1, with D maybe TRBD1 (5 bases). The CDR3 is 15 residues long. The V end was cut by 0 bases, the J end by 1 base, with 9 bases between. Per germline, CDR1 ENHRY and CDR2 SYGVKD. The CDR3 sequence is CAISESEGRNTEAFF. In DNA, the CDR3 is TGTGCCATCAGTGAGTCGGAGGGGCGGAACACTGAAGCTTTCTTT.

J is TRBJ2-3 and V is TRBV9; 7 bases agree with TRBD2. J gave up 8 bases and V 6 bases, and 21 bases lay outside the gene matches. Germline CDR1 and CDR2: SGDLS and YYNGEE. The CDR3 is made up of 17 amino acids. CDR3 DNA sequence: TGTGCCAGCACCGAAGGGGCCAGCGGGGCACCAAGTGGTACGCAGTATTTT. It is translated as CASTEGASGAPSGTQYF.

The V call is TRBV29-1, the J call TRBJ2-7; possible D gene TRBD1, 6 bases. Germline V gene sequence: CDR1 SQVTM, CDR2 ANQGSEA. V was shortened by 6 bases and J by 6 bases, with 12 bases between the two germline ends. This CDR3 spans 11 amino acids. Here the CDR3 DNA reads TGCAGCGTCATTACAGGGATCGAGCAGTACTTC. Translation gives CSVITGIEQYF.

The J gene is TRBJ1-2, the V gene TRBV4-3, with unresolved D. CDR3 length: 16 residues. V was cut by 1 base and J by 0 bases, with 12 bases left in between. Germline V gene sequence: CDR1 LGHNA, CDR2 YSLEER. The CDR3 loop is CASSQAVPQANYGYTF. In DNA form, the CDR3 reads TGCGCCAGCAGCCAAGCGGTCCCGCAGGCTAACTATGGCTACACCTTC.

V and J are TRBV5-8 and TRBJ2-7; D is possibly TRBD1 (5 bases). This CDR3 spans 14 amino acids. The V gene's germline CDR1 is SGHTS and CDR2 YDEGEE. V was shortened by 4 bases and J by 3 bases, with 14 bases between the two germline ends. The CDR3 spells CASSPEWGVYEQYF. The DNA for the CDR3 is TGTGCCAGCAGCCCGGAGTGGGGCGTCTACGAGCAGTACTTC.

V and J are TRBV7-2 and TRBJ1-5; 10 positions match TRBD1. V was pared by 5 bases and J by 1 base, with 2 bases of the junction left unmatched. This CDR3 is 15 amino acids long. The germline V gene has CDR1 SGHTA and CDR2 FQGNSA. The CDR3 sequence: CASSPDRGSNQPQHF. The CDR3 nucleotides are TGTGCCAGCAGCCCGGACAGGGGGAGCAATCAGCCCCAGCATTTT.

The V and J genes are TRBV7-3 and TRBJ2-5; 8 positions agree with TRBD1. This CDR3 region has 15 residues. Germline CDR1 SGHTA, CDR2 FQGTGA. The V and J ends lost 4 bases and 0 bases, in that order; junction bases with no gene match: 4. DNA for the CDR3: TGTGCCAGCAGCTCGACAGGGGCCAACCAAGAGACCCAGTACTTC. This gives the protein CASSSTGANQETQYF.

The chain employs TRBV6-1 and TRBJ1-4; D is possibly TRBD1 (6 bases). The CDR3 length is 15 residues. V was cut by 6 bases and J by 3 bases, with 14 bases left in between. CDR1 and CDR2 from the germline V gene are MNHNS and SASEGT. The CDR3 is CASRPRGGPNEKLFF. CDR3 in DNA: TGTGCCAGCAGACCTAGGGGGGGGCCTAATGAAAAACTGTTTTTT.